This T cell receptor beta chain was sequenced for a study of T cells expressing NK-cell markers. Study-wide background: Serological testing identified seven of the eight sequenced donors as HCMV-seropositive and one as seronegative. Study-level findings and limits: These same clonotypes (in several donors) also led the CD3+CD56-NKG2C+ fraction.

cDNA encoding TCR beta was synthesized via 5'RACE template switching incorporating UMIs. For each CDR3 protein, TCRdb gives one entry from its re-call of the 5' RACE reads, without DNA. Here the sample table reports 500,000 to 700,000 distinct CDR3 sequences. Turning to this clonotype: The target antigen is unknown.

Germline V gene lookup returns CDR1 SGHRS and CDR2 YFSETQ. The CDR3 is 15 residues long. This clonotype was obtained from a young man in good health. The sequencing input was blood T cells: a sorted CD56 or NKG2C T cell subset, CD4+ or CD8+ T cells, or bulk PBMC T cells (not recorded which). The J gene is TRBJ2-1, the V gene TRBV5-1; TCRdb's D gene call, TRBD1, goes unchecked for lack of DNA. CDR3 region: CASREFTRHYNEQFF.